This paragraph reports one TCR beta chain. Its antigen is unknown. TCRdb re-called the 5' RACE reads and shows each CDR3 protein once, DNA omitted. With some 210,000 distinct CDR3 sequences in the sample, the ten largest clones hold around 1.5%. The data were taken from a study of monozygotic twins with inflammatory bowel disease. Overall study results and limits: In patient repertoires, differing immunosuppressive treatments may have added some variability. IBD-affected twins scored below their healthy co-twins in TCRbeta diversity (inverse Simpson).

The sequence was obtained from a human donor with ulcerative colitis or Crohn's disease, or a healthy co-twin of an affected twin (not recorded which). Material for sequencing was blood.

CDR3 loop: CASSPSGVGETQYF. The chain recombines TRBV7-7 with TRBJ2-5; TCRdb calls TRBD1, which cannot be checked without DNA. Germline values: CDR1 SSHAT, CDR2 FNYEAQ (reference sequence). The CDR3 runs to 14 residues.